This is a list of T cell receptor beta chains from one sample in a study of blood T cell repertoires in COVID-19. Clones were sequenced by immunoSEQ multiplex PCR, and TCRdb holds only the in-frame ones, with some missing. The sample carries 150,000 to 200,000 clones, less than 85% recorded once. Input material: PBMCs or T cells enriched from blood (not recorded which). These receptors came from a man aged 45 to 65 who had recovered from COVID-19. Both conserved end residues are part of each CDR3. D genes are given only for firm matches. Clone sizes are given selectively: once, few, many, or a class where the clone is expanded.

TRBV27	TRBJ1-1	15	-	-	TGTGCCAGCAGCTCCTGGGGCAGGCGGAACACTGAAGCTTTCTTT	CASSSWGRRNTEAFF
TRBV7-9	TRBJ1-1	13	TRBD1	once	TGTGCCAGCAGCCCAACAGGGGAGACTGAAGCTTTCTTT	CASSPTGETEAFF
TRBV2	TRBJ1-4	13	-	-	TGTGCCAGCAACAGGGTAGGAGGTGAAAAACTGTTTTTT	CASNRVGGEKLFF
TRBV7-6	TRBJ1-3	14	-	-	TGTGCCAGCAGCGCGGCTAACTCTGGAAACACCATATATTTT	CASSAANSGNTIYF
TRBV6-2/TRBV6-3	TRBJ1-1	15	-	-	TGTGCCAGCAGTTACTATCCAGGGCCTAACACTGAAGCTTTCTTT	CASSYYPGPNTEAFF
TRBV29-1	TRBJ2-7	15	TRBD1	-	TGCAGCGTTGAAGATCCGAGACAGGGGGCTTACGAGCAGTACTTC	CSVEDPRQGAYEQYF
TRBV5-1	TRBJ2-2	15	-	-	TGCGCCAGCAGCACGACAGGATCCTTCACCGGGGAGCTGTTTTTT	CASSTTGSFTGELFF
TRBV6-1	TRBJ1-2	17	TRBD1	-	TGTGCCAGCAGTGGTATACCGGGACAGGCCACTAACTATGGCTACACCTTC	CASSGIPGQATNYGYTF
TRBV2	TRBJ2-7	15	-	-	TGTGCCAGCAGGGGCCGACAGAGCCTCTCCTACGAGCAGTACTTC	CASRGRQSLSYEQYF
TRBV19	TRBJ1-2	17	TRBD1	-	TGTGCCAGTAGTCCGCCTCCCGACAGGGATATCATTGTAGGCTACACCTTC	CASSPPPDRDIIVGYTF
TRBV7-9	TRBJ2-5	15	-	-	TGTGCCAGCAGCTTAGCGGAGACAGCCAAAGAGACCCAGTACTTC	CASSLAETAKETQYF
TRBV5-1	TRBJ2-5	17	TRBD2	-	TGCGCCAGCAGCTACGGCCTACTAGCGGGGGGTCAAGAGACCCAGTACTTC	CASSYGLLAGGQETQYF
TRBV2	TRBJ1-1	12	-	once	TGTGCCAGCAGAGCGGACGGGAAAGAAGCTTTCTTT	CASRADGKEAFF
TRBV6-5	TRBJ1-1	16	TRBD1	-	TGTGCCAGCAGTTACGTGGGACAGGGGGCGAACACTGAAGCTTTCTTT	CASSYVGQGANTEAFF
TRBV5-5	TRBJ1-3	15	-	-	TGTGCCAGCAGCTTGGGCACTTCCTCTGGAAACACCATATATTTT	CASSLGTSSGNTIYF
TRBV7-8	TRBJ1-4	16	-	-	TGTGCCAGCAGCTTAGGCGCGAAGACAACTAATGAAAAACTGTTTTTT	CASSLGAKTTNEKLFF